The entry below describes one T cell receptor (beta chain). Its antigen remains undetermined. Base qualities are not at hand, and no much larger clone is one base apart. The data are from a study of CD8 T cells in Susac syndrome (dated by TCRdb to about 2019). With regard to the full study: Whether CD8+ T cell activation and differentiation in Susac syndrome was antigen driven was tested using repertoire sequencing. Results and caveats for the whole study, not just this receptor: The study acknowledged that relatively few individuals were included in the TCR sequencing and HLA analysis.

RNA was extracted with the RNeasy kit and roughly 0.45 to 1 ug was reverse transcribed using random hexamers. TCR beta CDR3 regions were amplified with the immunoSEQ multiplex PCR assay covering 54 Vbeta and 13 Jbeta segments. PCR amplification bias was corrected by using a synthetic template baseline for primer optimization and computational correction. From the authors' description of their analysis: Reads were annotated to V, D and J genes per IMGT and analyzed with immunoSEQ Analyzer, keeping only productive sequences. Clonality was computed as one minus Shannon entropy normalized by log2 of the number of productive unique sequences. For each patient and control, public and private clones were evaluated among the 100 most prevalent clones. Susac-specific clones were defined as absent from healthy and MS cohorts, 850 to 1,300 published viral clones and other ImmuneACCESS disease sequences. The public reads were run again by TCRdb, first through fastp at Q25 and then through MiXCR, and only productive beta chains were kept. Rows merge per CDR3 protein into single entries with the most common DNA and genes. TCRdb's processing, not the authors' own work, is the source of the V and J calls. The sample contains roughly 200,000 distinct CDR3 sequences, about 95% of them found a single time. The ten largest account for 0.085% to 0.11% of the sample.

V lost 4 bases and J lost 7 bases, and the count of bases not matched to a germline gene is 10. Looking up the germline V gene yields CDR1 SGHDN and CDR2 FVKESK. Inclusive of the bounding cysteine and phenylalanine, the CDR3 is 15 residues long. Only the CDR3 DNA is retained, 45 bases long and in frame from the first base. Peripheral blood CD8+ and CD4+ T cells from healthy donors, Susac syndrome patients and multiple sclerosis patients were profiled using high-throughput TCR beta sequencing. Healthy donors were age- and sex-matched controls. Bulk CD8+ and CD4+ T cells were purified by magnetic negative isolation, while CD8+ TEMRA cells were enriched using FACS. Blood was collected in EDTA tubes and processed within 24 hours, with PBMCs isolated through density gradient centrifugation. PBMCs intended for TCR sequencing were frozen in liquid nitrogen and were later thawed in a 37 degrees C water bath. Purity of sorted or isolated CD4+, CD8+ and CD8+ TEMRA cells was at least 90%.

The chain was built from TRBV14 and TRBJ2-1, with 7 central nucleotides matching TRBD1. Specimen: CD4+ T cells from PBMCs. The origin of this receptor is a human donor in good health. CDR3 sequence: CASSPTSGTVNEQFF. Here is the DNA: TGTGCCAGCAGCCCGACCTCCGGGACAGTTAATGAGCAGTTCTTC.